This T cell receptor (beta chain) originates from a study of shared clonotypes between healthy human individuals. Looking at the study overall: Used for every donor were three CD4 naive, three CD4 memory, two CD8 naive and one CD8 memory plate.

Whole-study findings and limits: Sequencing of the sorted subsets was shown by rarefaction to be incomplete despite large depth.

Turning to this clone: Its cognate antigen is unknown.

Each of the donors was a healthy adult who was HIV-negative and had not had a recent acute infection or vaccination. J lost 1 base, V lost 3 bases, and 3 bases had no gene match. Germline V CDR1 and CDR2: SGHNT, YYREEE (reference sequence). The CDR3 contains 15 residues. Per the original data handling: ImmunoSEQ junction-only sequences lacked quality scores, so their filtering differed. Only in-frame clones appear in the TCRdb table, and some are missing; sequencing was by immunoSEQ multiplex PCR. The V and J calls and clone size come from that table; D and trimming were worked out from the DNA. The sample has approximately 2.1 million clones, 85% to 95% seen once; the top ten hold 0.39%.

This chain joins TRBV5-4 and TRBJ2-3; 9 bases are a match to TRBD1. The TCR originated in a man between 18 and 35 years old in good health. Some clones in this sample may be carry-over from other donors' samples. The sequencing input was naive CD4+ T cells from PBMCs. Subset given: CD45RA+ positively selected. Here the CDR3 DNA reads TGTGCCAGCAGCTCTCGGACAGGGGGCACAGATACGCAGTATTTT. It is translated as CASSSRTGGTDTQYF.